This paragraph covers one T cell receptor (beta chain) sequence. No antigen is known for it. The data were taken from a study of Ad26.COV2.S vaccination and SARS-CoV-2 variants. General study findings and limits: Vaccine recipients surpassed placebo recipients in spike-specific TCR breadth. Non-spike TCR breadth was similar in vaccine and placebo recipients.

Stated treatment: some 19 received Ad26.COV2.S at low or high dose, single or two shots; 5 received placebo; per-sample allocation not given. Sampling occurred on day 63 after the first vaccine or placebo injection. Repertoires were generated with immunoSEQ multiplex PCR, while TCRdb's copy carries only in-frame clones and drops some. Altogether a few hundred thousand clones are present, 70% to 90% being singletons, with the ten largest covering 3.5% to 4%. The CDR3 consists of 12 residues. Germline V gives CDR1 GTSNPN, CDR2 SVGIG (reference sequence). V lost 3 bases and J lost 5, with 10 bases in between.

The chain has TRBV30 and TRBJ2-5, with D hard to call. This TCR derives from a person between 18 and 65 years old who received the Ad26.COV2.S COVID-19 vaccine or a placebo. The starting material was peripheral blood, obtained in a trial of Ad26.COV2.S vaccine versus placebo. The CDR3 region is CAWRVGGETQYF. As DNA, the CDR3 is TGTGCCTGGAGAGTAGGTGGCGAGACCCAGTACTTC.